This TCR beta chain was captured by sequencing in a study of shared clonotypes between healthy human individuals. CD45RO-negative cells were positively selected for CCR7, leaving out terminally differentiated effector memory CD45RA+ cells. The protocol was immunoSEQ multiplex PCR, while the TCRdb copy is restricted to in-frame clones and leaves out a portion. The sample records about 2.1 million clones, 93% being singletons. Material: naive CD8+ T cells from PBMCs. The sequence came from a man in his late teens or twenties in good health. Some clones in this sample may be carry-over from other donors' samples.

The CDR3 loop is CASSDSAKILSNQPQHF. The DNA of the CDR3 is TGTGCCAGCAGTGACTCAGCGAAGATCCTTAGCAATCAGCCCCAGCATTTT. The chain employs TRBV2 and TRBJ1-5; no firm D call. The V and J ends lost 3 bases and 0 bases respectively, with 15 bases between them. Germline-derived CDR1 and CDR2 are SNHLY and FYNNEI. The CDR3 totals 17 residues.